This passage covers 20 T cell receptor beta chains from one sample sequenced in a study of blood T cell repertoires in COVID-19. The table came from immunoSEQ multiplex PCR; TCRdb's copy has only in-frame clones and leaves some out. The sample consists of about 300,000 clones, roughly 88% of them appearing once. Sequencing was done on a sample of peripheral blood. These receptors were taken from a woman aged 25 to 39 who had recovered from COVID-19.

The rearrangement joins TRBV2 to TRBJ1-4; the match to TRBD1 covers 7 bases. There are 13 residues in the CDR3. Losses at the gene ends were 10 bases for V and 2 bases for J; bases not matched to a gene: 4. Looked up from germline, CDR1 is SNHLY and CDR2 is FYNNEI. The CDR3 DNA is TGTGCCAACATGGACAGGACTAATGAAAAACTGTTTTTT. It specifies CANMDRTNEKLFF.

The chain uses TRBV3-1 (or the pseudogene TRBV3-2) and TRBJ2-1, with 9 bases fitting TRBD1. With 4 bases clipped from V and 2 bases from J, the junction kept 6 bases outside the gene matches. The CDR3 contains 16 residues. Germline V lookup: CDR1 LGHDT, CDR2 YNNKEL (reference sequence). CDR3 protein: CASSPPGQGPYNEQFF. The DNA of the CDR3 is TGTGCCAGCAGCCCACCGGGACAGGGACCCTACAATGAGCAGTTCTTC.

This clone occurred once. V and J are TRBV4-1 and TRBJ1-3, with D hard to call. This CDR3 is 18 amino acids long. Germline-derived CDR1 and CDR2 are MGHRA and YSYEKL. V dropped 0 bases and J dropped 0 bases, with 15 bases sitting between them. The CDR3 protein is CASSQDPGRPRSGNTIYF. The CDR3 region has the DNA TGCGCCAGCAGCCAAGATCCCGGCAGGCCGCGCTCTGGAAACACCATATATTTT.

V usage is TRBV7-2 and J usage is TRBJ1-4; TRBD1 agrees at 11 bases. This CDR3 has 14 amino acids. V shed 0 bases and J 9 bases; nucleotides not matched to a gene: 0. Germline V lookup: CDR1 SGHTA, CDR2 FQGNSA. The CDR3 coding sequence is TGTGCCAGCAGCTTAGCGGACAGGGGGCAAAAACTGTTTTTT. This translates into CASSLADRGQKLFF. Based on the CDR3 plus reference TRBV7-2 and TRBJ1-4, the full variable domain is GAGVSQSPSNKVTEKGKDVELRCDPISGHTALYWYRQSLGQGLEFLIYFQGNSAPDKSGLPSDRFSAERTGGSVSTLTIQRTQQEDSAVYLCASSLADRGQKLFFGSGTQLSVL.

The CDR3 sequence is CASSPTRDRGSYEQYF. The CDR3 nucleotides read TGCGCCAGCAGCCCCACTCGGGACAGGGGTTCCTACGAGCAGTACTTC. The chain carries TRBV5-1 and TRBJ2-7; TRBD1 matches 10 bases. The CDR3 runs 16 residues. CDR1 is SGHRS and CDR2 is YFSETQ in the germline V gene. V dropped 4 bases and J dropped 1; count of bases not matched to a gene: 8. Supplemented by reference TRBV5-1 and TRBJ2-7, the full variable domain reads KAGVTQTPRYLIKTRGQQVTLSCSPISGHRSVSWYQQTPGQGLQFLFEYFSETQRNKGNFPGRFSGRQFSNSRSEMNVSTLELGDSALYLCASSPTRDRGSYEQYFGPGTRLTVT.

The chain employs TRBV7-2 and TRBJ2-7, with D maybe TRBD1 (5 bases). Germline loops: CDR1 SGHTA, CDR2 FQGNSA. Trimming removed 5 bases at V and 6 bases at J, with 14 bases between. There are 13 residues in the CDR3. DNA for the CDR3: TGTGCCAGCAGCACAAATATCCAGGGCGAGCAGTACTTC. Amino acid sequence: CASSTNIQGEQYF.

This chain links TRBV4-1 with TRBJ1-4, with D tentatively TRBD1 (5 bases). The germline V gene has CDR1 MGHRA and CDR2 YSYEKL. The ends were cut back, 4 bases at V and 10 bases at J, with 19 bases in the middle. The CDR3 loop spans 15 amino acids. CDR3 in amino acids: CASSPSQGTTPKLFF. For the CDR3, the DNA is TGCGCCAGCAGCCCATCTCAGGGCACCACCCCAAAACTGTTTTTT.

CDR3 sequence (DNA): TGTGCCAGCCGGGACAGGGAGGGTAACTATGGCTACACCTTC. It is translated as CASRDREGNYGYTF. The V call is TRBV6-1, the J call TRBJ1-2, with 9 bases lining up with TRBD1. The CDR3 runs 14 residues. Germline assignment: CDR1 MNHNS and CDR2 SASEGT. V lost 8 bases, J lost 1 base, and 5 bases stayed unmatched.

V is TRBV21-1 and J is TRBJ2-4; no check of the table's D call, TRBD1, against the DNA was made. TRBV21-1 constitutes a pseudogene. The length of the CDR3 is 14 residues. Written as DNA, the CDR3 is TGTGCCAGCAGCAACAGGGTGTCCAAAAACATTCAGTACTTC. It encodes CASSNRVSKNIQYF.

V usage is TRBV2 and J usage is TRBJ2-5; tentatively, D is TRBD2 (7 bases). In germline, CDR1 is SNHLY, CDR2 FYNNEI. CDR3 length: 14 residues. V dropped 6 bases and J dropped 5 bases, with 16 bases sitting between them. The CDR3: CASSRRGGGETQYF. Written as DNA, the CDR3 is TGTGCCAGCAGCCGGAGGGGGGGCGGGGAGACCCAGTACTTC.

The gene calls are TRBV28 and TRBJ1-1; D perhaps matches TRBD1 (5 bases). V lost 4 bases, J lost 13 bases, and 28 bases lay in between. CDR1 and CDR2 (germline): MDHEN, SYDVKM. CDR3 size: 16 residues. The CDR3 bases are TGTGCCAGCAGTTCGGCGGGGACCCACAACGGGCTCGGGAATTTCTTT. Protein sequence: CASSSAGTHNGLGNFF.

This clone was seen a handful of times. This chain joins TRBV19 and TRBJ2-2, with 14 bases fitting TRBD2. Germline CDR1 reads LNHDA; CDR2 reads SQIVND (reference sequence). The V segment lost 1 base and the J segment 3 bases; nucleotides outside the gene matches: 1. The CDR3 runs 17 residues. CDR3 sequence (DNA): TGTGCCAGTAGTATAGTGGGACTAGCGGGGGACACCGGGGAGCTGTTTTTT. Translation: CASSIVGLAGDTGELFF.

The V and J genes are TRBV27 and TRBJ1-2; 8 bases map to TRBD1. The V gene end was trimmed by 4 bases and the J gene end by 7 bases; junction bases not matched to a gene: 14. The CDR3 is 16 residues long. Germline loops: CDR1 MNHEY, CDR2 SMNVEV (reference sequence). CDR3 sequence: CASSSLDRDRLRGYTF. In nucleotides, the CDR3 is TGTGCCAGCAGTTCCCTGGACAGGGATCGTCTACGTGGCTACACCTTC.

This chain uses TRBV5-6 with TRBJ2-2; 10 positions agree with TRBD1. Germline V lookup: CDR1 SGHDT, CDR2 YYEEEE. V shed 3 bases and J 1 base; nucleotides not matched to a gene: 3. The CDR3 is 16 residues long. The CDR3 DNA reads TGTGCCAGCAGCTGGGGGGACAGGGGGAACACCGGGGAGCTGTTTTTT. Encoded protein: CASSWGDRGNTGELFF.

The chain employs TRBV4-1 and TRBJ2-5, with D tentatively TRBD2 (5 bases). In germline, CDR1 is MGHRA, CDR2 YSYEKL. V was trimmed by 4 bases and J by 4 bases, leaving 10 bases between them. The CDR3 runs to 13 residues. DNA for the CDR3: TGCGCCAGCAGCCGGTGGAGGCGAGAGACCCAGTACTTC. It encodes CASSRWRRETQYF.

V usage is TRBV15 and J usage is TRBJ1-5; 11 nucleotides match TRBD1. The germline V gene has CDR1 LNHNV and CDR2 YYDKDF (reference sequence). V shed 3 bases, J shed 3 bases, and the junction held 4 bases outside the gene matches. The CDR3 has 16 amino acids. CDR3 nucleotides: TGTGCCACCAGCAGGGGACAGGGGGGATCCAATCAGCCCCAGCATTTT. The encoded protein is CATSRGQGGSNQPQHF.

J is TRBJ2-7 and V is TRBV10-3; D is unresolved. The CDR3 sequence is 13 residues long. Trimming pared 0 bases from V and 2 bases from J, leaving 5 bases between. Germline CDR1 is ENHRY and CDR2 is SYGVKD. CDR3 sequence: CAISESATYEQYF. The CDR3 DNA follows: TGTGCCATCAGTGAGTCGGCAACCTACGAGCAGTACTTC.

The CDR3 DNA follows: TGTGCCAGCAGTTTCGCGGGTCTAGGTGGCTACACCTTC. Encoded protein: CASSFAGLGGYTF. The rearrangement uses TRBV12-3 or TRBV12-4 and TRBJ1-2, with D hard to call. V was clipped by 3 bases and J by 7 bases, with 12 bases between them. The CDR3 is 13 residues long.

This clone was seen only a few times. In nucleotides, the CDR3 is TGTGCCTGGAGGGTAGCGGGGGGCCACGAGCAGTACTTC. The encoded protein is CAWRVAGGHEQYF. The chain carries TRBV30 and TRBJ2-7; 10 bases match TRBD2. The CDR3 sequence is 13 residues long. Germline trimming cut 3 bases from V and 5 bases from J; bases unmatched to any gene: 4. CDR1 and CDR2 (germline): GTSNPN, SVGIG (reference sequence).

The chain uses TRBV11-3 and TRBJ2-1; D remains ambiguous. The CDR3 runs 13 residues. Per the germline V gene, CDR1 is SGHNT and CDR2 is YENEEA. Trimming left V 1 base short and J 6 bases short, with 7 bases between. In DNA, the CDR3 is TGTGCCAGCAGCTTAGGAGGTCTCAATGAGCAGTTCTTC. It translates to CASSLGGLNEQFF.